In its sample, the clone carrying this T cell receptor (beta chain) was seen a few times. Antigen: not known. These data originate in a study of T-cell memory formation after mild COVID-19. Findings and caveats of the study: Contracting clones localized mainly to CM and EM when CD4+ and mainly to EMRA when CD8+. There was a balanced CD4/CD8 profile in clones contracting day 15 to 85, and later expanders leaned CD4+. Memory sampled before infection contained some responding clones, suggesting cross-reactive memory joined.

V lost 0 bases, J lost 4 bases, and 6 bases lay in between. This CDR3 region has 14 residues. Looked up from germline, CDR1 is SGHDN and CDR2 is FVKESK. Amplification by 5'RACE using constant-segment primers produced TCR alpha and TCR beta cDNA libraries that carried sample barcodes and UMIs. Each CDR3 protein gets one entry after TCRdb re-called the 5' RACE reads with MiXCR. The sample lists a few hundred thousand distinct CDR3 sequences; more than 15% were seen once. Sequencing was carried out using PBMCs or a T cell subset sorted from them (not recorded which). The genes are TRBV14 and TRBJ2-2; D remains ambiguous. This receptor was obtained from a man younger than 35 who had mild COVID-19 (a few samples of this study predate the infection). Cell type and time point are not known. For the CDR3, the DNA is TGTGCCAGCAGCCAAGATTGGACCACCGGGGAGCTGTTTTTT. Amino acid sequence: CASSQDWTTGELFF.